This T cell receptor beta chain appears in the sequencing data of a study of PD-1 blockade in mismatch repair-deficient tumors. For the study at large: All were previously treated, progressing patients with about twelve mismatch repair-deficient cancer types. General study results and limits: Tumor-resident clones, often absent from pretreatment blood, expanded after pembrolizumab and then contracted.

TCRdb keeps only in-frame clones here, not all; method: immunoSEQ multiplex PCR. This sample has roughly 120,000 clones; 88% occur once, and the top ten carry approximately 12%. Worth noting for this clone: As yet, its antigen is unknown.

Three pembrolizumab responders had their TCRs sequenced. The CDR3 length is 12 residues. Germline CDR1 reads SGHTA; CDR2 reads FQGNSA. The V gene lost 2 bases and the J gene lost 10 bases, with 9 bases spanning the gap. This chain joins TRBV7-2 and TRBJ2-1; no clear D gene. The material sequenced was peripheral blood, taken roughly 67 weeks after starting pembrolizumab. The TCR was taken from an adult with mismatch repair-deficient cancer. In nucleotides, the CDR3 is TGTGCCAGCAGCTTACCCCTCCCGGAGCAGTTCTTC. Its translation is CASSLPLPEQFF.